Described below is a single TCR beta chain sequence and its context. Its antigen is unidentified. Sample-barcoded 5' priming and a J-beta primer mix drove a second PCR of roughly 6 to 12 cycles. TCRdb fed the 5' RACE reads into MiXCR, producing one record per CDR3 protein. The table has around 1,800,000 distinct CDR3 sequences, roughly two fifths seen once. The V gene's germline CDR1 is ENHRY and CDR2 SYGVKD. The CDR3 consists of 15 residues. Trimming took off 1 base at V and 11 bases at J, with 20 bases between the two ends. The data originate from a study of blood T cells in healthy people across ages. Those donating, healthy Caucasian individuals from Russia, were aged roughly 6 to 100. The study, taken as a whole, reports: Long-lived donors exceeded aged donors in naive CD4+ cells and diversity.

The chain is built from TRBV10-3 and TRBJ2-5; a possible D gene is TRBD2 (6 bases). The origin of this receptor is a human donor in good health. Specimen: blood. CDR3: CAISEFREHTLEQYF. CDR3 DNA sequence: TGTGCCATCAGTGAGTTCCGGGAGCATACCCTAGAGCAGTACTTC.